This T cell receptor (beta chain) was recorded in a study of T cell responses to AZD1222 COVID-19 vaccine. Turning to the study itself: Analysis merged second doses at about 4 or about 12 weeks.

The CDR3 runs 14 residues. V gave up 5 bases and J gave up 7 bases, with 17 bases separating them. From germline, CDR1 is LNHDA and CDR2 SQIVND (reference sequence). Regarding the study as a whole: The donor group comprised mostly white British people and more females; the analysis possibly underestimated clonal diversity. Vaccination with two AZD1222 doses was followed by a rise in Spike-specific TCR breadth and depth. The study identified only a handful of AZD1222 recipients as seropositive at baseline.

Generated by immunoSEQ multiplex PCR, the TCRdb table keeps only in-frame clones and is missing some. The table shows some 130,000 clones, with 90% to 95% occurring only once. Comment on this clone: The antigen is undetermined.

The TCR sequence derives from an adult in good health. The material sequenced was peripheral blood, taken on day 0 of AZD1222 vaccination. This chain joins TRBV19 and TRBJ2-5; either TRBD1 or TRBD2 may supply D (5 bases each). DNA of the CDR3: TGTGCCAGTAGTCCCGGGGACCGGCTACGGACCCAGTACTTC. It specifies CASSPGDRLRTQYF.